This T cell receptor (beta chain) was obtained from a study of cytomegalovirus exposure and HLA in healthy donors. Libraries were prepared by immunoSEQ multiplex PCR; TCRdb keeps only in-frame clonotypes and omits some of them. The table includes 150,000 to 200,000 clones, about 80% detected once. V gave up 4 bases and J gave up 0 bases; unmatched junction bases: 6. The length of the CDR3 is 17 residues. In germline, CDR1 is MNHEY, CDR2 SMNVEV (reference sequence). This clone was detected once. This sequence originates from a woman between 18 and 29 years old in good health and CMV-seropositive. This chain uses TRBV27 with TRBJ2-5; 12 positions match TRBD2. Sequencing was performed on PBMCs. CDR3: CASSSPSGGDNQETQYF. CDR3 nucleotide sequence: TGTGCCAGCAGTTCCCCTAGCGGGGGGGACAACCAAGAGACCCAGTACTTC.